This TCR beta chain stems from a study of blood T cell repertoires in COVID-19. This clone was detected only once. Seattle patients were enrolled while actively infected and followed longitudinally. The CDR3 is 16 residues long. CDR1 is SGHVS and CDR2 is FQNEAQ in the germline V gene. Trimming stripped 1 base from V and 1 base from J, with 13 bases between. The table came from immunoSEQ multiplex PCR; TCRdb's copy has only in-frame clones and leaves some out. This table holds 150,000 or so clones, 82% found once. This chain connects TRBV7-8 to TRBJ1-1; D gene ambiguous. The sample consisted of peripheral blood. This TCR was sampled from a woman aged 35 to 49 with COVID-19, enrolled during active disease. The CDR3 DNA reads as TGTGCCAGCAGCTTAGTTCGGATCCAGGAGAACACTGAAGCTTTCTTT. Protein: CASSLVRIQENTEAFF.